This TCR beta chain was sequenced for a study of shared clonotypes between healthy human individuals. Study as a whole: The plates for each donor numbered three CD4 naive, three CD4 memory, two CD8 naive and one CD8 memory.

It was roughly 190 ng DNA, approximately 28,000 T cell genomes, that sorted-subset replicate PCRs used. Assay used: immunoSEQ multiplex PCR; TCRdb lists only in-frame clones, some missing. In the table there are around 1.5 million clones, approximately 98% of which are singletons. Study results and limitations: The study generally estimated greater richness for naive than memory subsets.

There are 15 residues in the CDR3. Trimming removed 5 bases from V and 1 base from J; junction bases left unmatched: 7. Germline loops: CDR1 SGHVS, CDR2 FQNEAQ. Comments on this clone: Its antigen remains unknown.

Sequencing used naive CD4+ T cells sorted from blood. Subset in this sample: CD45RA+ positively selected. This chain connects TRBV7-8 to TRBJ1-2; 7 bases fit TRBD1. This receptor was taken from a man aged 25 to 45 in good health. The CDR3 nucleotides read TGTGCCAGCAGCCAAGGACAGGTTCTTAACTATGGCTACACCTTC. It codes for CASSQGQVLNYGYTF.